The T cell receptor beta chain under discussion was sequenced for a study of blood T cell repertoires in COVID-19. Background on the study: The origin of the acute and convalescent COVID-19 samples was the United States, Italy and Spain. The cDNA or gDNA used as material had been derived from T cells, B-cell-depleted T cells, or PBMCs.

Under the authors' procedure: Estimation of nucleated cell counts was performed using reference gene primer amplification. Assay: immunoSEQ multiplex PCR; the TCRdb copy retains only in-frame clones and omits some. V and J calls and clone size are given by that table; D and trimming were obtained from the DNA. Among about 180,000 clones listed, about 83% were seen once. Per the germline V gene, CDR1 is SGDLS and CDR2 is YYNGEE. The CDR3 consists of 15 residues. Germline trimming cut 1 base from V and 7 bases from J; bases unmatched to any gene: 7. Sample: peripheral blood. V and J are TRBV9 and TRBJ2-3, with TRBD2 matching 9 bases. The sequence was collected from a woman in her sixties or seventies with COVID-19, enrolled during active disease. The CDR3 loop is CASSVSGREGYTQYF. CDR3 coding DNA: TGTGCCAGCAGCGTATCAGGGCGGGAGGGGTATACGCAGTATTTT.